These 10 T cell receptor beta chains originate from one sample sequenced in a study of cytomegalovirus exposure and HLA in healthy donors. The PCR used 60 Vbeta and 13 Jbeta primers. Clones were read by immunoSEQ multiplex PCR, and TCRdb kept only the in-frame ones, dropping some. The table includes approximately 220,000 clones, under 80% detected once. The sample comprised PBMCs. These receptors originate from a girl aged 2 to 9 in good health and CMV-seronegative.

The CDR3 DNA reads as TGTGCCAGCAGCTTGACCCGGGACAGGGTGAACACTGAAGCTTTCTTT. It is translated as CASSLTRDRVNTEAFF. The chain links TRBV5-6 to TRBJ1-1, with TRBD1 matching 9 bases. This CDR3 spans 16 amino acids. Germline loops: CDR1 SGHDT, CDR2 YYEEEE. The V segment lost 1 base and the J segment 0 bases; nucleotides outside the gene matches: 4.

The V call is TRBV15, the J call TRBJ1-1; TRBD1 matches at 7 bases. The trim removed 8 bases at V and 7 bases at J, leaving 13 bases unmatched. The CDR3 covers 14 residues. Per the germline V gene, CDR1 is LNHNV and CDR2 is YYDKDF (reference sequence). As DNA, the CDR3 is TGTGCCACCTTCCCTCGGCAGGGGGGTTTTGAAGCTTTCTTT. Its protein product is CATFPRQGGFEAFF. The full variable domain, rest sourced from reference TRBV15 and TRBJ1-1, is DAMVIQNPRYQVTQFGKPVTLSCSQTLNHNVMYWYQQKSSQAPKLLFHYYDKDFNNEADTPDNFQSRRPNTSFCFLDIRSPGLGDTAMYLCATFPRQGGFEAFFGQGTRLTVV.

This clone was seen more than once but under ten times. V and J are TRBV6-5 and TRBJ1-4; 9 bases map to TRBD1. The V gene end was trimmed by 0 bases and the J gene end by 7 bases; junction bases not matched to a gene: 6. Germline values: CDR1 MNHEY, CDR2 SVGAGI. This CDR3 spans 16 amino acids. CDR3 sequence: CASSYSNRGRREKLFF. DNA of the CDR3: TGTGCCAGCAGTTACTCCAACAGGGGGCGGCGTGAAAAACTGTTTTTT.

V is TRBV9 and J is TRBJ1-5, with 11 bases identical to TRBD1. The ends lost 9 bases at V and 4 bases at J; junction bases unmatched: 9. The CDR3 consists of 15 residues. Per the germline V gene, CDR1 is SGDLS and CDR2 is YYNGEE. The CDR3 sequence is CAINPDRGPNQPQHF. For the CDR3, the DNA is TGTGCCATAAATCCGGACAGGGGGCCGAATCAGCCCCAGCATTTT.

This clone was observed a few times. DNA of the CDR3: TGTGCCAGCAGCCAGGGGGGAGTTGGGCCCCAGCATTTT. Protein sequence: CASSQGGVGPQHF. The chain joins TRBV11-2 to TRBJ1-5; 7 bases map to TRBD1. This CDR3 region has 13 residues. Unmatched junction bases numbered 7, after V lost 5 bases and J lost 9 bases. Per the germline V gene, CDR1 is SGHAT and CDR2 is FQNNGV.

This rearrangement joins TRBV14 to TRBJ1-2; D may be TRBD1 (5 bases). The length of the CDR3 is 15 residues. The V gene's germline CDR1 is SGHDN and CDR2 FVKESK. Trimming cost V 2 bases and J 5 bases, with 15 bases left between them. In DNA, the CDR3 is TGTGCCAGCAGCCAACTGGGCAGGGCGGAGTATGGCTACACCTTC. This translates into CASSQLGRAEYGYTF.

The chain combines TRBV18 with TRBJ2-2, with 9 bases fitting TRBD1. CDR3 length: 16 amino acids. J lost 7 bases, V lost 6 bases, and 12 bases had no gene match. CDR1 and CDR2 from the germline V gene are KGHSH and LQKENI. CDR3 residues: CASSLSRDRAGGELFF. The CDR3 DNA is TGTGCCAGCTCTCTGTCCCGGGACAGGGCCGGCGGGGAGCTGTTTTTT.

The chain uses TRBV19 and TRBJ2-3, with 7 bases that match TRBD2. Germline V CDR1 and CDR2: LNHDA, SQIVND (reference sequence). The CDR3 is made up of 14 amino acids. Trimming took 3 bases from V and 1 from J; bases not matched to a gene: 1. CDR3 coding DNA: TGTGCCAGTAGTATTGCGGGGGGCACAGATACGCAGTATTTT. Its protein product is CASSIAGGTDTQYF.

V and J are TRBV27 and TRBJ2-7; 7 nucleotides agree with TRBD1. J lost 2 bases, V lost 6 bases, and 1 base had no gene match. The CDR3 is 12 amino acids. CDR1 is MNHEY and CDR2 is SMNVEV in the germline V gene (reference sequence). In DNA, the CDR3 is TGTGCCAGCAGGGGACAGCCCTACGAGCAGTACTTC. It codes for CASRGQPYEQYF.

The chain joins TRBV14 to TRBJ1-1; tentatively, D is TRBD1 (6 bases). This CDR3 comprises 14 residues. The germline V gene encodes CDR1 SGHDN and CDR2 FVKESK. Deletions cut 4 bases from V and 7 bases from J, with 16 bases between. This CDR3 is CASSLQTGGSEAFF. CDR3 DNA: TGTGCCAGCAGCCTCCAGACAGGAGGAAGTGAAGCTTTCTTT. The full variable domain, in which reference TRBV14 and TRBJ1-1 provide the parts outside the CDR3, is EAGVTQFPSHSVIEKGQTVTLRCDPISGHDNLYWYRRVMGKEIKFLLHFVKESKQDESGMPNNRFLAERTGGTYSTLKVQPAELEDSGVYFCASSLQTGGSEAFFGQGTRLTVV.